This record covers a single TCR beta chain. The entry originates in a study of blood T cell repertoires in COVID-19. Overall study: Samples of COVID-19 (acute and convalescent) were obtained from the United States, Italy and Spain. Sources were T cells, B-cell-depleted T cells, or PBMCs; the material itself was cDNA or gDNA.

Under the authors' procedure: Estimated nucleated cell counts came from reference gene primer amplification. TCRdb's table, derived via immunoSEQ multiplex PCR, lists solely in-frame clones and lacks some. V and J calls plus clone size are reproduced from that table; the DNA served to infer D and trimming. In the table there are 30,000 to 40,000 clones, around 90% of which are singletons. In germline, CDR1 is MGHDK, CDR2 SYGVNS. The CDR3 is 13 amino acids. Trimming left V 4 bases short and J 8 bases short, with 11 bases between. The sample was peripheral blood. The rearrangement links TRBV25-1 to TRBJ1-4, with D maybe TRBD1 (6 bases). This receptor was identified in a man in his sixties with active or convalescent COVID-19. This CDR3 reads CASSGGGHEKLFF. DNA of the CDR3: TGTGCCAGCAGTGGCGGGGGACACGAAAAACTGTTTTTT. The variable domain in full, with the rest retrieved from reference TRBV25-1 and TRBJ1-4, is EADIYQTPRYLVIGTGKKITLECSQTMGHDKMYWYQQDPGMELHLIHYSYGVNSTEKGDLSSESTVSRIRTEHFPLTLESARPSHTSQYLCASSGGGHEKLFFGSGTQLSVL.